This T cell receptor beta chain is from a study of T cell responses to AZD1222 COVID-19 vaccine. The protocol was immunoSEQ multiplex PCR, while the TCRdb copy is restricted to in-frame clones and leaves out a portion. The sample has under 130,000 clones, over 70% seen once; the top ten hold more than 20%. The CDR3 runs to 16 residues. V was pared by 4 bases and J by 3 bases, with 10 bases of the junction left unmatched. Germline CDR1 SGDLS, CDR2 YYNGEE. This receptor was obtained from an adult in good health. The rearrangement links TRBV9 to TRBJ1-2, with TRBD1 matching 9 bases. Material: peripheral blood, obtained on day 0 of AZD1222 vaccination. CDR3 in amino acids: CASSRPSTGGDYGYTF. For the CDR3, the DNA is TGTGCCAGCAGCCGCCCCTCGACAGGGGGTGACTATGGCTACACCTTC.